Shown below are 30 T cell receptor beta chains from a single sample sequenced in a study of OX40 agonist ivuxolimab in advanced cancers. Produced via immunoSEQ multiplex PCR; TCRdb's table is partial and in-frame only. The sample lists about 100,000 clones, more than 75% occurring once. The specimen was CD4+ or CD8+ T cells sorted from blood, collected in a trial of the OX40 agonist ivuxolimab. The receptors here all came from an adult with an advanced solid tumor such as melanoma, head and neck, liver or kidney cancer.

The V gene is TRBV5-1, the J gene TRBJ2-7, with 7 bases lining up with TRBD2. Trimming at V came to 0 bases and at J to 0 bases, leaving 3 bases not matched to a gene. The CDR3 has 15 amino acids. Germline-derived CDR1 and CDR2 are SGHRS and YFSETQ. In nucleotides, the CDR3 is TGCGCCAGCAGCTTGGTCCGCGGGAGCTCCTACGAGCAGTACTTC. Protein: CASSLVRGSSYEQYF.

CDR3 protein: CAISERGAYNEQFF. The CDR3 DNA sequence: TGTGCCATCAGTGAAAGGGGGGCCTACAATGAGCAGTTCTTC. V usage is TRBV10-3 and J usage is TRBJ2-1, with D tentatively TRBD1 or TRBD2 (6 bases each). Germline lookup yields CDR1 ENHRY and CDR2 SYGVKD. Trimming cost V 3 bases and J 2 bases, with 8 bases left between them. The length of the CDR3 is 14 residues.

The V and J genes are TRBV2 and TRBJ2-2; the match to TRBD2 covers 12 bases. CDR3 size: 17 residues. J was trimmed by 0 bases and V by 3 bases; bases with no gene match: 2. Per the germline V gene, CDR1 is SNHLY and CDR2 is FYNNEI. The CDR3 nucleotides read TGTGCCAGCAGTGAGACTAGCGGGGGCCCGAACACCGGGGAGCTGTTTTTT. Translation: CASSETSGGPNTGELFF.

V gene TRBV6-4 combines with J gene TRBJ2-3, with D perhaps TRBD1 (6 bases). Trimming removed 3 bases from V and 3 bases from J, with 10 bases in between. Germline lookup yields CDR1 MRHNA and CDR2 SNTAGT. The length of the CDR3 is 14 residues. As DNA, the CDR3 is TGTGCCAGCAGTGAACCAGGGGAAACAGATACGCAGTATTTT. It encodes CASSEPGETDTQYF.

Only one count was recorded for this clone. The V gene is TRBV7-9, the J gene TRBJ1-5; D is unclear. V was pared by 2 bases and J by 4 bases, with 6 bases between. Germline V gene sequence: CDR1 SEHNR, CDR2 FQNEAQ (reference sequence). CDR3 length: 13 residues. The CDR3 protein is CASSLRGNQPQHF. CDR3 nucleotides: TGTGCCAGCAGCTTAAGAGGGAATCAGCCCCAGCATTTT. The entire variable domain, with the rest obtained from reference TRBV7-9 and TRBJ1-5, is as follows: DTGVSQNPRHKITKRGQNVTFRCDPISEHNRLYWYRQTLGQGPEFLTYFQNEAQLEKSRLLSDRFSAERPKGSFSTLEIQRTEQGDSAMYLCASSLRGNQPQHFGDGTRLSIL.

The chain uses TRBV28 and TRBJ1-5; D unclear. CDR1 and CDR2 from the germline V gene are MDHEN and SYDVKM. The CDR3 sequence is 13 residues long. Deletions cut 4 bases from V and 7 bases from J, with 11 bases between. The CDR3 sequence: CASSSSGPQPQHF. CDR3 DNA sequence: TGTGCCAGCAGTTCGAGTGGACCACAGCCCCAGCATTTT.

V is TRBV6-1 and J is TRBJ2-5; no clear D gene. The length of the CDR3 is 14 residues. V shed 8 bases and J shed 0 bases, with 13 bases lying between them. CDR1 and CDR2 (germline): MNHNS, SASEGT. The CDR3 reads CASSNVVYQETQYF. CDR3 DNA: TGTGCCAGCTCTAACGTGGTCTACCAAGAGACCCAGTACTTC.

The rearrangement uses TRBV5-6 and TRBJ2-2, with D maybe TRBD1 (6 bases). Per germline, CDR1 SGHDT and CDR2 YYEEEE. This CDR3 region has 17 residues. The germline V and J ends were trimmed by 2 bases and 6 bases, with 20 bases remaining between them. CDR3 bases: TGTGCCAGCAGCTTCTTTTTTGGGGGCGCATCGTCCGGGGAGCTGTTTTTT. This gives the protein CASSFFFGGASSGELFF.

The chain has TRBV30 and TRBJ2-5, with TRBD1 identical over 8 bases. With V trimmed by 2 bases and J by 4 bases, 3 bases remained unmatched. Germline-derived CDR1 and CDR2 are GTSNPN and SVGIG (reference sequence). This CDR3 spans 13 amino acids. The DNA of the CDR3 is TGTGCCTGGAGTACGACAGGGGCAGAGACCCAGTACTTC. It specifies CAWSTTGAETQYF.

V usage is TRBV5-1 and J usage is TRBJ2-2; D unclear. In germline, CDR1 is SGHRS, CDR2 YFSETQ. CDR3 length: 14 amino acids. V was cut by 5 bases and J by 6 bases, with 14 bases left in between. The CDR3 sequence is CASRTSVEAGELFF. CDR3 bases: TGCGCCAGCAGGACATCAGTCGAGGCCGGGGAGCTGTTTTTT.

This clone has at least ten counts. The chain has TRBV19 and TRBJ2-7; perhaps TRBD1 as D (5 bases). The V gene's germline CDR1 is LNHDA and CDR2 SQIVND (reference sequence). V was shortened by 0 bases and J by 6 bases, with 12 bases between the two germline ends. This CDR3 spans 14 amino acids. The CDR3 sequence: CASSIDIAGPEQYF. The CDR3, as DNA: TGTGCCAGTAGTATAGATATCGCAGGGCCCGAGCAGTACTTC.

V is TRBV7-2 and J is TRBJ1-3; the match to TRBD1 covers 9 bases. The CDR3 sequence is 16 residues long. V dropped 6 bases and J dropped 0; count of bases not matched to a gene: 6. Per germline, CDR1 SGHTA and CDR2 FQGNSA. Written as DNA, the CDR3 is TGTGCCAGCAGTAGACAGGGGGGTTTCTCTGGAAACACCATATATTTT. Translation: CASSRQGGFSGNTIYF. The variable domain in full, with the rest retrieved from reference TRBV7-2 and TRBJ1-3, is GAGVSQSPSNKVTEKGKDVELRCDPISGHTALYWYRQSLGQGLEFLIYFQGNSAPDKSGLPSDRFSAERTGGSVSTLTIQRTQQEDSAVYLCASSRQGGFSGNTIYFGEGSWLTVV.

The chain uses TRBV4-3 and TRBJ2-1, with D uncertain. The CDR3 totals 13 residues. The germline V gene has CDR1 LGHNA and CDR2 YSLEER. V was trimmed by 1 base and J by 9 bases, leaving 10 bases between them. The CDR3 region is CASSQGLYAEQFF. Written as DNA, the CDR3 is TGCGCCAGCAGCCAAGGCCTATACGCTGAGCAGTTCTTC.

This clone was seen just once. The genes are TRBV5-6 and TRBJ2-1, with TRBD1 as a possible D gene (5 bases). The germline gives CDR1 SGHDT, CDR2 YYEEEE. The CDR3 has 13 residues. V lost 2 bases, J lost 12 bases, and 15 bases lay in between. This chain's CDR3 is CASSFNRGVGQFF. Here the CDR3 DNA reads TGTGCCAGCAGCTTCAATAGGGGTGTAGGGCAGTTCTTC.

The rearrangement links TRBV27 to TRBJ2-2, with 8 bases lining up with TRBD1. V lost 3 bases to trimming and J lost 6 bases; unmatched junction nucleotides: 6. Germline assignment: CDR1 MNHEY and CDR2 SMNVEV (reference sequence). There are 15 residues in the CDR3. For the CDR3, the DNA is TGTGCCAGCAGTTTTTCGGCAGGGGGCTCCGGGGAGCTGTTTTTT. Translating gives CASSFSAGGSGELFF.

The DNA for the CDR3 is TGCGCCAGCAGCTTGTATGGGCCAGCGCAAGAGACCCAGTACTTC. This translates into CASSLYGPAQETQYF. This sequence joins TRBV5-1 and TRBJ2-5; D not certain. Trimming cost V 1 base and J 2 bases, with 12 bases left between them. The germline CDR1 and CDR2 sequences are SGHRS and YFSETQ. This CDR3 has 15 amino acids.

The rearrangement uses TRBV10-3 and TRBJ2-7, with D unclear. The germline V and J ends were trimmed by 3 bases and 5 bases, with 14 bases remaining between them. The CDR3 contains 14 residues. Germline CDR1 is ENHRY and CDR2 is SYGVKD. In DNA, the CDR3 is TGTGCCATCAGTGAAGGAGTCAGTTCCGACGAGCAGTACTTC. Residues: CAISEGVSSDEQYF.

This rearrangement joins TRBV5-4 to TRBJ2-1; 8 nucleotides match TRBD2. The CDR3 consists of 14 residues. The trim removed 4 bases at V and 2 bases at J, leaving 2 bases unmatched. CDR1 and CDR2 (germline): SGHNT, YYREEE (reference sequence). The CDR3 spells CASSREGPYNEQFF. The CDR3 nucleotides read TGTGCCAGCAGCCGGGAGGGCCCCTACAATGAGCAGTTCTTC.

The rearrangement joins TRBV15 to TRBJ2-5; 14 nucleotides agree with TRBD2. With 0 bases clipped from V and 2 bases from J, the junction kept 8 bases outside the gene matches. The CDR3 extends over 19 amino acids. Germline V CDR1 and CDR2: LNHNV, YYDKDF (reference sequence). CDR3 residues: CATSRDLSGLAGGQETQYF. The CDR3 DNA follows: TGTGCCACCAGCAGAGATCTCTCAGGACTAGCGGGAGGACAAGAGACCCAGTACTTC.

V gene TRBV27 combines with J gene TRBJ2-7; TRBD1 agrees at 7 bases. Germline V gives CDR1 MNHEY, CDR2 SMNVEV (reference sequence). Trimming at V came to 5 bases and at J to 2 bases, leaving 12 bases not matched to a gene. This CDR3 has 16 residues. The CDR3 bases are TGTGCCAGCAGTCTTGGGCCGGACAGGACGGCCTACGAGCAGTACTTC. Residues: CASSLGPDRTAYEQYF.

V usage is TRBV6-5 and J usage is TRBJ2-3, with 7 bases lining up with TRBD2. The CDR3 consists of 14 residues. Germline-derived CDR1 and CDR2 are MNHEY and SVGAGI. The J segment lost 6 bases and the V segment lost 6 bases, leaving 9 bases of the junction unmatched. CDR3 amino acids: CASSLNSGADTQYF. The CDR3 nucleotides are TGTGCCAGCAGCCTGAACAGCGGGGCGGATACGCAGTATTTT.

The CDR3 sequence is CASRANTEAFF. The CDR3, as DNA: TGTGCCAGCAGGGCAAACACTGAAGCTTTCTTT. The rearrangement joins TRBV5-4 to TRBJ1-1; no clear D. This CDR3 contains 11 residues. CDR1 and CDR2 from the germline V gene are SGHNT and YYREEE (reference sequence). Trimming took 5 bases from V and 2 from J, leaving 4 bases between them.

V gene TRBV19 combines with J gene TRBJ2-7; 9 bases fit TRBD2. Germline lookup yields CDR1 LNHDA and CDR2 SQIVND (reference sequence). V dropped 3 bases and J dropped 4; count of bases not matched to a gene: 10. This CDR3 has 16 residues. The CDR3 DNA reads TGTGCCAGTAGTATTACATCCGCGGGAGGGCCTTACGAGCAGTACTTC. Amino acids: CASSITSAGGPYEQYF.

This chain joins TRBV27 and TRBJ1-6; possibly TRBD1 for D (5 bases). CDR1 MNHEY and CDR2 SMNVEV come from the germline V gene (reference sequence). Trimming removed 6 bases at V and 4 bases at J, with 13 bases between. CDR3 size: 15 residues. The CDR3: CASRPPGPYNSPLHF. CDR3 nucleotide sequence: TGTGCCAGCAGACCCCCGGGGCCGTATAATTCACCCCTCCACTTT.

The chain joins TRBV2 to TRBJ1-1; D possibly corresponds to TRBD1 (5 bases). The CDR3 runs to 11 residues. CDR1 SNHLY and CDR2 FYNNEI come from the germline V gene. The V end lost 8 bases, the J end lost 3 bases, and 7 bases lay between the germline ends. The CDR3, as DNA: TGTGCCAGCTTCAGGGACACTGAAGCTTTCTTT. This sequence encodes CASFRDTEAFF.

This sequence joins TRBV5-1 and TRBJ1-2; D call uncertain. The CDR3 extends over 12 amino acids. Trimming stripped 4 bases from V and 7 bases from J, with 11 bases between. The germline gives CDR1 SGHRS, CDR2 YFSETQ. The CDR3 reads CASSPDIGGYTF. The CDR3 DNA is TGCGCCAGCAGCCCAGACATCGGTGGCTACACCTTC.

The chain joins TRBV21-1 to TRBJ1-1; the table names TRBD1, a call not compared with the DNA. TRBV21-1 is assigned pseudogene status. The length of the CDR3 is 15 residues. As DNA, the CDR3 is TGTGCCAGCAGCCCACGACAGGGAGAGGACACTGAAGCTTTCTTT. Amino acid sequence: CASSPRQGEDTEAFF.

This clone is a singleton in its sample. The chain combines TRBV7-6 with TRBJ2-5; the D is unclear. The CDR3 is 12 residues long. V was clipped by 7 bases and J by 3 bases, with 9 bases between them. Germline CDR1 SGHVS, CDR2 FNYEAQ. The CDR3 DNA follows: TGTGCCAGCACTTCGAATAAAGAGACCCAGTACTTC. This translates into CASTSNKETQYF.

The chain couples TRBV18 to TRBJ1-5; D is unresolved. Per the germline V gene, CDR1 is KGHSH and CDR2 is LQKENI. Trimming shortened V by 0 bases and J by 11 bases, and 20 bases separated the two germline ends. The CDR3 covers 16 residues. CDR3 bases: TGTGCCAGCTCACCACCGACGGCAGTCGGCCCTCCAGCCCAGCATTTT. Translated, it gives CASSPPTAVGPPAQHF. The full variable domain, rest sourced from reference TRBV18 and TRBJ1-5, is NAGVMQNPRHLVRRRGQEARLRCSPMKGHSHVYWYRQLPEEGLKFMVYLQKENIIDESGMPKERFSAEFPKEGPSILRIQQVVRGDSAAYFCASSPPTAVGPPAQHFGDGTRLSIL.

The chain has TRBV28 and TRBJ1-6; a weak D match, TRBD1 (5 bases). Germline CDR1 reads MDHEN; CDR2 reads SYDVKM. V lost 5 bases and J 0 bases, leaving 14 bases between the germline ends. CDR3 length equals 17 residues. The CDR3 loop reads CASSPGGTLSYNSPLHF. The CDR3 DNA follows: TGTGCCAGCAGTCCCGGAGGGACCCTCTCCTATAATTCACCCCTCCACTTT. Complete variable domain (other parts from reference TRBV28 and TRBJ1-6): DVKVTQSSRYLVKRTGEKVFLECVQDMDHENMFWYRQDPGLGLRLIYFSYDVKMKEKGDIPEGYSVSREKKERFSLILESASTNQTSMYLCASSPGGTLSYNSPLHFGNGTRLTVT.